This T cell receptor beta chain was identified during a study of Ad26.COV2.S vaccination and SARS-CoV-2 variants. Study context: Once, or twice with 56 days between doses, Ad26.COV2.S was given intramuscularly.

Profiling relied on immunoSEQ multiplex PCR, and the TCRdb table lists in-frame clones only, not all of them. The table records about 280,000 clones, around 87% of them present only once. Treatment meaning: around 19 received Ad26.COV2.S at low or high dose, single or two shots; several received placebo; per-sample allocation not given. Sampling happened 63 days after the first vaccine or placebo injection. Expression of Wuhan-strain SARS-CoV-2 spike came from the Ad26 vector that formed the vaccine. The study's findings and limits: Measures of TCR breadth and depth may have fallen short of total T cell responses. Whether participants received vaccine or placebo, their non-spike TCR breadth was similar.

On this clone: Its antigen remains unknown.

The CDR3 has 15 residues. Germline CDR1 SEHNR, CDR2 FQNEAQ (reference sequence). V was pared by 5 bases and J by 8 bases, with 18 bases between. The sequencing used peripheral blood, collected in a trial of Ad26.COV2.S vaccine versus placebo. This receptor was identified in a person aged 18-60 years who received the Ad26.COV2.S COVID-19 vaccine or a placebo. This chain uses TRBV7-9 with TRBJ1-4, with a weak D call TRBD1 (6 bases). The chain's CDR3 is CASSLPGVRGEKLFF. CDR3 in DNA: TGTGCCAGCAGCCTCCCAGGGGTACGAGGGGAAAAACTGTTTTTT.